This T cell receptor (beta chain) was found in a study of blood T cell repertoires in COVID-19. In the study overall: Nucleic acid was either cDNA or gDNA, and it came from T cells, B-cell-depleted T cells, or PBMCs.

The J segment lost 3 bases and the V segment lost 6 bases, leaving 20 bases of the junction unmatched. Per germline, CDR1 MDHEN and CDR2 SYDVKM. CDR3 length equals 20 residues. The assay was immunoSEQ multiplex PCR, and TCRdb's table has in-frame clones only and misses some. The sample lists about 190,000 clones, 70% to 85% occurring once. The study recruited people aged about 18 to 90 years across under 25 US areas. Each recovered donor of Cohort 3 presented with two negative PCRs, clearance, or symptom resolution. This sequence originates from a woman in her 30s who had recovered from COVID-19. The material sequenced was PBMCs or T cells enriched from blood (not recorded which). V usage is TRBV28 and J usage is TRBJ2-1; 10 bases are shared with TRBD2. The CDR3 DNA reads TGTGCCAGCAGCTCAAGGGAGGGTCCAGCGGGAGGGCCTGTCTACAATGAGCAGTTCTTC. This sequence encodes CASSSREGPAGGPVYNEQFF.